This T cell receptor beta chain was recorded in a study of patients with pleural tuberculosis. Notes on this clonotype: One end of the junction fails to match germline, which may point to a read error.

TCRdb processed the reads anew with MiXCR; each CDR3 protein has one entry. Of tens of thousands of distinct CDR3 sequences in the sample, approximately 7.9% were seen once. The origin of this receptor is a human donor with pleural tuberculosis.

This CDR3 is CASSFAGQANTGELFF. The DNA for the CDR3 is TGTGCCAGCAGCTTCGCCGGACAAGCGAACACTGGGGAGCTGTTTTTT. The J gene is TRBJ2-2, the V gene TRBV5-4; D possibly corresponds to TRBD1 (5 bases). Germline CDR1 and CDR2: SGHNT and YYREEE (reference sequence). The CDR3 is 16 amino acids.